One sample yielded the 19 T cell receptor beta chains listed below, sequenced in a study of blood T cell repertoires in COVID-19. Using immunoSEQ multiplex PCR, the repertoire was profiled, and TCRdb retains in-frame clones only, with some absent. The profile shows 200,000 to 250,000 clones, around 83% of them singletons. Sequencing was performed on peripheral blood. Every receptor here comes from a woman between 50 and 59 years old with COVID-19, enrolled during active disease.

The chain couples TRBV6-2 or TRBV6-3 to TRBJ1-2; D uncertain. CDR1 MNHEY and CDR2 SVGEGT come from the germline V gene. Trimming took off 2 bases at V and 6 bases at J, with 10 bases between the two ends. CDR3 length: 13 residues. The CDR3: CASSYLPEDGYTF. The CDR3 DNA follows: TGTGCCAGCAGTTACCTCCCAGAGGATGGCTACACCTTC.

The rearrangement joins TRBV21-1 to TRBJ1-2; the table's D call, TRBD1, was not checked against the DNA. TRBV21-1 is annotated as a pseudogene. This CDR3 is built from 13 residues. CDR3 nucleotides: TGTGCCAGCACCGTCGACAGATCCTATGGCTACACCTTC. It codes for CASTVDRSYGYTF.

The chain employs TRBV6-1 and TRBJ2-7, with D possibly matching TRBD1 (6 bases). Germline CDR1 MNHNS, CDR2 SASEGT. The germline V and J ends were trimmed by 0 bases and 4 bases, with 10 bases remaining between them. The CDR3 runs to 14 residues. The CDR3 loop is CASSEAGQLYEQYV. Written as DNA, the CDR3 is TGTGCCAGCAGTGAAGCAGGACAGCTTTACGAGCAGTACGTC.

This chain joins TRBV19 and TRBJ2-1; TRBD2 matches 7 bases. Germline V gene data show CDR1 as LNHDA and CDR2 as SQIVND (reference sequence). The CDR3 loop spans 13 amino acids. Trimming cost V 5 bases and J 7 bases; bases outside gene matches: 5. In DNA, the CDR3 is TGTGCCAGTAGTGTTACTAGCGTGAATGAGCAGTTCTTC. Translated: CASSVTSVNEQFF.

This clone was observed a single time. This sequence joins TRBV5-1 and TRBJ2-1; tentative D call: TRBD1 (6 bases). CDR3 length equals 18 residues. The V and J ends lost 2 bases and 5 bases respectively, with 23 bases between them. The germline V gene encodes CDR1 SGHRS and CDR2 YFSETQ. CDR3 in DNA: TGCGCCAGCAGCTTCGACCCGGGACAACCAACAGGCGACAATGAGCAGTTCTTC. Translation gives CASSFDPGQPTGDNEQFF.

The rearrangement uses TRBV19 and TRBJ1-5, with D unclear. Germline V gene data show CDR1 as LNHDA and CDR2 as SQIVND (reference sequence). V dropped 5 bases and J dropped 6 bases, with 11 bases sitting between them. There are 13 residues in the CDR3. The CDR3 spells CASSQGSGQPQHF. The CDR3, as DNA: TGTGCCAGTAGTCAAGGCTCGGGTCAGCCCCAGCATTTT.

The J gene is TRBJ1-2, the V gene TRBV10-3; 7 bases agree with TRBD1. Per germline, CDR1 ENHRY and CDR2 SYGVKD. V lost 3 bases to trimming and J lost 6 bases; unmatched junction nucleotides: 4. The CDR3 is 13 amino acids. The CDR3 region is CAISEDRVNGYTF. As DNA, the CDR3 is TGTGCCATCAGTGAAGACAGGGTCAATGGCTACACCTTC.

This clone was found once. The rearrangement uses TRBV7-3 and TRBJ2-1; 9 bases line up with TRBD1. The J segment lost 0 bases and the V segment lost 4 bases, leaving 16 bases of the junction unmatched. This CDR3 has 20 residues. Looked up from germline, CDR1 is SGHTA and CDR2 is FQGTGA. The CDR3, as DNA: TGTGCCAGCAGCTCGGGCGCCGGGACAGGGTGGGGGAGCTCCTACAATGAGCAGTTCTTC. Translated, it gives CASSSGAGTGWGSSYNEQFF.

This chain joins TRBV5-1 and TRBJ2-3; D not certain. Per germline, CDR1 SGHRS and CDR2 YFSETQ. V lost 7 bases and J lost 9, with 12 bases in between. The CDR3 totals 11 residues. The CDR3: CASRVDETQYF. The CDR3 region has the DNA TGCGCCAGCCGGGTTGATGAAACGCAGTATTTT.

The rearrangement joins TRBV29-1 to TRBJ2-2, with TRBD1 matching over 7 bases. The CDR3 contains 16 residues. Germline trimming cut 4 bases from V and 1 base from J; bases unmatched to any gene: 9. Germline CDR1 and CDR2: SQVTM and ANQGSEA. The CDR3 DNA reads TGCAGCGTTGCACCCATGGGACAGCTGAACACCGGGGAGCTGTTTTTT. Its protein is CSVAPMGQLNTGELFF.

The rearrangement links TRBV25-1 to TRBJ2-3; 10 nucleotides line up with TRBD2. This CDR3 region has 17 residues. Unmatched junction bases numbered 13, after V lost 6 bases and J lost 4 bases. Germline loops: CDR1 MGHDK, CDR2 SYGVNS. The CDR3 bases are TGTGCCAGCAGCTCCCACGAGGCTAGCGGGGGCGCAGATACGCAGTATTTT. Its protein product is CASSSHEASGGADTQYF.

This clone was seen a handful of times. The chain has TRBV12-5 and TRBJ2-1; a possible D gene is TRBD2 (6 bases). The CDR3 totals 13 residues. Looked up from germline, CDR1 is LGHNT and CDR2 is FRNRAP. Trimming removed 3 bases from V and 9 bases from J, with 12 bases in between. The CDR3 sequence: CASGFGGDAEQFF. In DNA form, the CDR3 reads TGTGCTAGTGGTTTTGGAGGGGACGCTGAGCAGTTCTTC.

The chain uses TRBV7-7 and TRBJ1-1; weak D call: TRBD1 (5 bases). Germline CDR1 is SSHAT and CDR2 is FNYEAQ (reference sequence). There are 14 residues in the CDR3. The V and J ends lost 4 bases and 4 bases respectively, with 13 bases between them. The CDR3 reads CASSWRGDSTEAFF. The CDR3 DNA follows: TGTGCCAGCAGCTGGCGGGGGGATAGCACTGAAGCTTTCTTT.

The V and J genes are TRBV11-3 and TRBJ2-7, with D tentatively TRBD2 (5 bases). V was pared by 1 base and J by 2 bases, with 6 bases between. This CDR3 spans 13 amino acids. Germline lookup yields CDR1 SGHNT and CDR2 YENEEA. This chain's CDR3 is CASSLGGTYEQYF. CDR3 nucleotides: TGTGCCAGCAGCTTAGGAGGGACCTACGAGCAGTACTTC.

CDR3 in amino acids: CASTPSRAGASYEQYV. Here the CDR3 DNA reads TGTGCCAGCACCCCGAGTAGAGCGGGGGCTTCCTACGAGCAGTACGTC. This chain connects TRBV28 to TRBJ2-7; 8 bases align to TRBD2. The V gene end was trimmed by 7 bases and the J gene end by 1 base; junction bases not matched to a gene: 12. The CDR3 runs to 16 residues. The germline gives CDR1 MDHEN, CDR2 SYDVKM.

V gene TRBV5-5 combines with J gene TRBJ2-3; 9 nucleotides align to TRBD2. The V segment lost 4 bases and the J segment 2 bases; nucleotides outside the gene matches: 8. The CDR3 is 16 amino acids. Germline V gene sequence: CDR1 SGHKS, CDR2 YYEKEE (reference sequence). The CDR3 is CASSAIAGASTDTQYF. DNA of the CDR3: TGTGCCAGCAGCGCAATAGCGGGGGCCTCCACAGATACGCAGTATTTT.

This clone has a single count. V is TRBV28 and J is TRBJ2-7, with 7 nucleotides matching TRBD1. There are 15 residues in the CDR3. CDR1 and CDR2 (germline): MDHEN, SYDVKM. The ends lost 3 bases at V and 4 bases at J; junction bases unmatched: 9. CDR3 protein: CASSLWTGFQYEQYV. The CDR3 bases are TGTGCCAGCAGTTTGTGGACAGGTTTCCAATACGAGCAGTACGTC.

The J gene is TRBJ1-2, the V gene TRBV28, with a possible D match to TRBD1 (6 bases). This CDR3 region has 15 residues. Germline assignment: CDR1 MDHEN and CDR2 SYDVKM. The V end lost 7 bases, the J end lost 5 bases, and 20 bases lay between the germline ends. As DNA, the CDR3 is TGTGCCAGCACTACCCAGGGGTCCCCCATTTATGGCTACACCTTC. It encodes CASTTQGSPIYGYTF.

The chain joins TRBV27 to TRBJ1-4; maybe TRBD1 (6 bases). V shed 8 bases and J shed 6 bases, with 16 bases lying between them. Germline V gene lookup returns CDR1 MNHEY and CDR2 SMNVEV (reference sequence). The CDR3 covers 14 residues. The CDR3 DNA is TGTGCCAGCCGACTTACAGGGATGGATGAAAAACTGTTTTTT. As protein: CASRLTGMDEKLFF. The full variable domain, with the rest looked up from reference TRBV27 and TRBJ1-4, is EAQVTQNPRYLITVTGKKLTVTCSQNMNHEYMSWYRQDPGLGLRQIYYSMNVEVTDKGDVPEGYKVSRKEKRNFPLILESPSPNQTSLYFCASRLTGMDEKLFFGSGTQLSVL.